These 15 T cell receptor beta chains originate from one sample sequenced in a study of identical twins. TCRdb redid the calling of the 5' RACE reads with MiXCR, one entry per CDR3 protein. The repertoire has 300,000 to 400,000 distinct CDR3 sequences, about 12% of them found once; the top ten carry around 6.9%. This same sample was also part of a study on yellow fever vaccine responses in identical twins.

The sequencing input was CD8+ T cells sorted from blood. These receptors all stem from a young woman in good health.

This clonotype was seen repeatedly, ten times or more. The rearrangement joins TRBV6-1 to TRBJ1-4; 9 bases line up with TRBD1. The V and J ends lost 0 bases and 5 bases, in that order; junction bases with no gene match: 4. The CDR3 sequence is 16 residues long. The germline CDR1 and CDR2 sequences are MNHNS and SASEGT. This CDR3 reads CASSEAPTGGNEKLFF. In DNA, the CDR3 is TGTGCCAGCAGTGAAGCCCCGACAGGGGGGAATGAAAAACTGTTTTTT.

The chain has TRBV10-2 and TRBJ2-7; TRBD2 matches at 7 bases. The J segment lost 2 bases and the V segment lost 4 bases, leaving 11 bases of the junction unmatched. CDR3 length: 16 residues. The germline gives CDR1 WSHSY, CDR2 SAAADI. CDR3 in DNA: TGCGCCAGCAGTGGGACCTACATCGGGAGGACCTACGAGCAGTACTTC. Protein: CASSGTYIGRTYEQYF.

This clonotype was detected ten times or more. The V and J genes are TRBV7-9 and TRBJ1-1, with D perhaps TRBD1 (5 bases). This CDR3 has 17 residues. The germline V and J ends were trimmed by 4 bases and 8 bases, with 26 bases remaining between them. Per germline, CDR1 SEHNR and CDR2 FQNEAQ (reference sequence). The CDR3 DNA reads TGTGCCAGCAGCTCCTCTCGAAGTACAGCGGGCCGGGGGGAAGCTTTCTTT. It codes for CASSSSRSTAGRGEAFF.

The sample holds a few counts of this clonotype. The CDR3 DNA is TGTGCCAGCAGCCCAGGGGAGGGCCTCGAGCAGTACGTC. Encoded protein: CASSPGEGLEQYV. The J gene is TRBJ2-7, the V gene TRBV25-1; D is possibly TRBD2 (7 bases). CDR3 length equals 13 residues. Trimming removed 6 bases from V and 6 bases from J, with 15 bases in between. Germline V lookup: CDR1 MGHDK, CDR2 SYGVNS.

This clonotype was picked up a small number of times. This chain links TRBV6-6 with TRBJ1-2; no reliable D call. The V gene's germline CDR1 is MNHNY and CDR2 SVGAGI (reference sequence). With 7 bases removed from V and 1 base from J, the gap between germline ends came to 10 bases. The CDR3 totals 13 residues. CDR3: CASTADDNYGYTF. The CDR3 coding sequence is TGTGCCAGCACCGCCGATGATAACTATGGCTACACCTTC.

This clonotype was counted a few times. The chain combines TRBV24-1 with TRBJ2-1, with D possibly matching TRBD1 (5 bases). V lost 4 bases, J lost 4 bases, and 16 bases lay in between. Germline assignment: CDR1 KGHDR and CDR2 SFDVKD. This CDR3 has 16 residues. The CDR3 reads CATSDPDSSAYNEQFF. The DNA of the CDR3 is TGTGCCACCAGTGACCCTGACAGTTCCGCATACAATGAGCAGTTCTTC.

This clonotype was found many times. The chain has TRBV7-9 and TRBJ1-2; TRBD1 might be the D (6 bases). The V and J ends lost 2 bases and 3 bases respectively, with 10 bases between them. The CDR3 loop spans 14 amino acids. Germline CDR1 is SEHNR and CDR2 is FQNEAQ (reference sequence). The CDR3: CASSLTGPHYGYTF. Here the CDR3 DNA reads TGTGCCAGCAGCTTAACAGGGCCCCACTATGGCTACACCTTC.

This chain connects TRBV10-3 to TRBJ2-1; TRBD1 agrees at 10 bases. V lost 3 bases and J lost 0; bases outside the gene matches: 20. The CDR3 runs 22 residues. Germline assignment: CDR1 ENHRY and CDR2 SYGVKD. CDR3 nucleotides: TGTGCCATCAGTGACCCAAGTGGGTGGACAGGGGGTAGGCTGGACTCCTACAATGAGCAGTTCTTC. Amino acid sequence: CAISDPSGWTGGRLDSYNEQFF.

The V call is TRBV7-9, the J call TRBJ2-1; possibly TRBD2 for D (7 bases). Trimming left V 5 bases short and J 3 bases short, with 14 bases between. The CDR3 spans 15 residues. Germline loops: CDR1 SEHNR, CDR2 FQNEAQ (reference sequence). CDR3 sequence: CASSPGGLLYNEQFF. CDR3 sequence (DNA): TGTGCCAGCAGCCCGGGGGGCCTGCTCTACAATGAGCAGTTCTTC.

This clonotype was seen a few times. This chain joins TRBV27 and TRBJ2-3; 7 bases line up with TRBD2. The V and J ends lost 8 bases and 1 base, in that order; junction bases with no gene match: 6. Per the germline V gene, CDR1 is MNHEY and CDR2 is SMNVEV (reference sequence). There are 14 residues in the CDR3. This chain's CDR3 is CASRARGGTDTQYF. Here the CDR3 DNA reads TGTGCCAGCCGGGCTCGGGGGGGCACAGATACGCAGTATTTT.

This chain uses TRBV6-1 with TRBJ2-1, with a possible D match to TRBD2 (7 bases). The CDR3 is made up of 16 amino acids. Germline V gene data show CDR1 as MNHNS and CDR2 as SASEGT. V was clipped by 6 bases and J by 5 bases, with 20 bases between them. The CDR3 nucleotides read TGTGCCAGCAGCCTCCCCCCGGGGGGCTATCACAATGAGCAGTTCTTC. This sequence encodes CASSLPPGGYHNEQFF.

Here the CDR3 DNA reads TGTGCCAGCAGTCCCCCTAATTCACCCCTCCACTTT. This encodes CASSPPNSPLHF. V and J are TRBV27 and TRBJ1-6; D remains unclear. The CDR3 extends over 12 amino acids. V was trimmed by 5 bases and J by 6 bases, leaving 5 bases between them. The germline V gene has CDR1 MNHEY and CDR2 SMNVEV (reference sequence).

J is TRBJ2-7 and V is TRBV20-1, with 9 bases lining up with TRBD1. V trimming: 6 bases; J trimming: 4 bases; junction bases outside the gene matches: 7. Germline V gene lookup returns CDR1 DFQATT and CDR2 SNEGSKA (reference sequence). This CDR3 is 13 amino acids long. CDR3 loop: CSATDRGPYEQYF. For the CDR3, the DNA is TGCAGTGCGACGGACAGGGGACCTTACGAGCAGTACTTC.

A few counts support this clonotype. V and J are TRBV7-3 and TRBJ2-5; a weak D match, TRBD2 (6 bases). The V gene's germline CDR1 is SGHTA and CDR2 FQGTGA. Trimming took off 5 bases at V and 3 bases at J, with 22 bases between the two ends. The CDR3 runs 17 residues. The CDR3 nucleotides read TGTGCCAGCAGCAATTCACCGGACCGGGACTTTAAAGAGACCCAGTACTTC. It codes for CASSNSPDRDFKETQYF.

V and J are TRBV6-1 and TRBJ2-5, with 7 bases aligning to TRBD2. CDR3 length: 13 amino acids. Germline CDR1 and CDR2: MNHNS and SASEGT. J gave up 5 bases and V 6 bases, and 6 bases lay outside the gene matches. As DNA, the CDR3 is TGTGCCAGCAGCCCTAACGGGGGGGAGACCCAGTACTTC. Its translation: CASSPNGGETQYF.